The 15 T cell receptor beta chains below all came from one sample that was sequenced in a study of shared clonotypes between healthy human individuals. Here immunoSEQ multiplex PCR was the method, and the copy in TCRdb shows in-frame clones only, minus some. The table lists fewer than 550,000 clones, over 75% of them singletons, with under 15% in the top ten. The specimen was PBMCs. These receptors originate from a woman in her thirties or forties in good health. Some clones in this sample may be carry-over from other donors' samples.

The chain couples TRBV29-1 to TRBJ2-1; D remains ambiguous. V lost 4 bases to trimming and J lost 0 bases, with 13 bases between them. The CDR3 contains 15 residues. The V gene's germline CDR1 is SQVTM and CDR2 ANQGSEA. Here the CDR3 DNA reads TGCAGCGTTGCTGACCCCGCGAGCTCCTACAATGAGCAGTTCTTC. Its protein product is CSVADPASSYNEQFF.

The CDR3 bases are TGTGCCAGCAGTTTATCGGACAGTCAAGAGACCCAGTACTTC. Translation gives CASSLSDSQETQYF. The gene calls are TRBV28 and TRBJ2-5; tentative D call: TRBD1 (6 bases). CDR3 size: 14 residues. The ends were cut back, 1 base at V and 2 bases at J, with 8 bases in the middle. The germline V gene encodes CDR1 MDHEN and CDR2 SYDVKM.

The V call is TRBV11-3, the J call TRBJ2-2, with D perhaps matching TRBD1 (5 bases). The germline CDR1 and CDR2 sequences are SGHNT and YENEEA. V was shortened by 3 bases and J by 7 bases, with 6 bases between the two germline ends. The CDR3 spans 12 residues. CDR3 amino acids: CASSFRDGELFF. CDR3 nucleotides: TGTGCCAGCAGCTTCAGGGACGGGGAGCTGTTTTTT. Full variable domain (rest looked up from reference TRBV11-3 and TRBJ2-2): EAGVVQSPRYKIIEKKQPVAFWCNPISGHNTLYWYLQNLGQGPELLIRYENEEAVDDSQLPKDRFSAERLKGVDSTLKIQPAELGDSAVYLCASSFRDGELFFGEGSRLTVL.

This clone has a handful of counts. The gene calls are TRBV10-3 and TRBJ1-2; possible D gene TRBD1, 5 bases. Germline loops: CDR1 ENHRY, CDR2 SYGVKD. The CDR3 consists of 14 residues. V was cut by 4 bases and J by 2 bases, with 11 bases left in between. CDR3 loop: CAISVAGRNYGYTF. CDR3 nucleotides: TGTGCCATCAGTGTAGCAGGGAGGAACTATGGCTACACCTTC.

The chain has TRBV7-9 and TRBJ2-1, with 11 bases matching TRBD2. The ends lost 2 bases at V and 2 bases at J; junction bases unmatched: 5. Germline V gene lookup returns CDR1 SEHNR and CDR2 FQNEAQ (reference sequence). The CDR3 length is 17 residues. Written as DNA, the CDR3 is TGTGCCAGCAGCTTATCAAGACTAGCGGGAACCTACAATGAGCAGTTCTTC. It encodes CASSLSRLAGTYNEQFF.

The rearrangement joins TRBV6-5 to TRBJ1-6; D perhaps matches TRBD1 (5 bases). CDR3 length: 14 amino acids. Trimming stripped 6 bases from V and 5 bases from J, with 11 bases between. The germline CDR1 and CDR2 sequences are MNHEY and SVGAGI. The CDR3 DNA is TGTGCCAGCAGACCGGGACGGAATAATTCACCCCTCCACTTT. Its translation: CASRPGRNNSPLHF.

The chain recombines TRBV7-8 with TRBJ1-3; 10 bases agree with TRBD1. Germline trimming cut 3 bases from V and 4 bases from J; bases unmatched to any gene: 9. The germline V gene encodes CDR1 SGHVS and CDR2 FQNEAQ. The CDR3 runs to 17 residues. The chain's CDR3 is CASSFAGTGVAGNTIYF. CDR3 nucleotides: TGTGCCAGCAGCTTCGCCGGGACAGGGGTTGCCGGAAACACCATATATTTT.

The chain combines TRBV10-3 with TRBJ2-1, with 11 bases lining up with TRBD2. This CDR3 comprises 13 residues. The ends lost 6 bases at V and 7 bases at J; junction bases unmatched: 2. CDR1 is ENHRY and CDR2 is SYGVKD in the germline V gene. CDR3 DNA sequence: TGTGCCATCAGGGGGACTAGCGGAAATGAGCAGTTCTTC. Its protein product is CAIRGTSGNEQFF.

The chain employs TRBV7-2 and TRBJ2-7, with D perhaps given as TRBD1 or TRBD2 (5 bases each). V was pared by 3 bases and J by 1 base, with 10 bases between. This CDR3 spans 14 amino acids. Germline lookup yields CDR1 SGHTA and CDR2 FQGNSA. CDR3 sequence reads: CASSFGAGSYEQYF. CDR3 DNA: TGTGCCAGCAGCTTTGGGGCGGGTTCCTACGAGCAGTACTTC.

A few counts support this clone. This chain uses TRBV28 with TRBJ2-5; D unclear. The length of the CDR3 is 12 residues. Per germline, CDR1 MDHEN and CDR2 SYDVKM. The V end lost 3 bases, the J end lost 5 bases, and 7 bases lay between the germline ends. CDR3 bases: TGTGCCAGCAGTTTCTGGTTGGAGACCCAGTACTTC. This encodes CASSFWLETQYF.

The chain carries TRBV18 and TRBJ1-1; 10 positions agree with TRBD1. This CDR3 region has 15 residues. With 0 bases clipped from V and 7 bases from J, the junction kept 5 bases outside the gene matches. The germline V gene encodes CDR1 KGHSH and CDR2 LQKENI. In DNA form, the CDR3 reads TGTGCCAGCTCACCACCCGGGACAGGGGCCGGTGAAGCTTTCTTT. It encodes CASSPPGTGAGEAFF.

The rearrangement uses TRBV30 and TRBJ1-3; D gene unclear. CDR1 is GTSNPN, CDR2 SVGIG, per germline (reference sequence). The CDR3 length is 13 residues. The V gene lost 2 bases and the J gene lost 4 bases, with 9 bases spanning the gap. The CDR3 region is CAWSKGGGNTIYF. DNA for the CDR3: TGTGCCTGGAGTAAGGGCGGGGGAAACACCATATATTTT.

The chain employs TRBV19 and TRBJ1-1; D is perhaps TRBD1 (6 bases). CDR1 and CDR2 from the germline V gene are LNHDA and SQIVND (reference sequence). V lost 6 bases to trimming and J lost 3 bases, with 11 bases between them. CDR3 length equals 13 residues. CDR3 region: CASRRQAHTEAFF. The DNA of the CDR3 is TGTGCCAGTAGACGACAGGCACACACTGAAGCTTTCTTT. The entire variable domain, with the rest obtained from reference TRBV19 and TRBJ1-1, is as follows: DGGITQSPKYLFRKEGQNVTLSCEQNLNHDAMYWYRQDPGQGLRLIYYSQIVNDFQKGDIAEGYSVSREKKESFPLTVTSAQKNPTAFYLCASRRQAHTEAFFGQGTRLTVV.

This clone is a singleton in its sample. The J gene is TRBJ2-7, the V gene TRBV5-4; the D is unclear. Per germline, CDR1 SGHNT and CDR2 YYREEE (reference sequence). The ends were cut back, 0 bases at V and 5 bases at J, with 12 bases in the middle. The CDR3 loop spans 14 amino acids. The DNA of the CDR3 is TGTGCCAGCAGCTTGGGCGTATGGGCCAACGAGCAGTACTTC. Protein sequence: CASSLGVWANEQYF.

V is TRBV7-2 and J is TRBJ2-7, with 8 bases matching TRBD1. CDR1 and CDR2 (germline): SGHTA, FQGNSA. V gave up 4 bases and J gave up 5 bases; unmatched junction bases: 7. The CDR3 consists of 14 residues. In DNA form, the CDR3 reads TGTGCCAGCAGCTACAGGACAGGGAACCACGAGCAGTACTTC. Amino acids: CASSYRTGNHEQYF. Complete variable domain (other parts from reference TRBV7-2 and TRBJ2-7): GAGVSQSPSNKVTEKGKDVELRCDPISGHTALYWYRQSLGQGLEFLIYFQGNSAPDKSGLPSDRFSAERTGGSVSTLTIQRTQQEDSAVYLCASSYRTGNHEQYFGPGTRLTVT.